The clone carrying this T cell receptor (beta chain) was seen at least ten times. What it binds is not known. The sample originates from a study of breast tumors, draining lymph nodes, adjacent tissues. General study results and limits: That most tumor T cells come from lymph nodes remained unproven. Luminal-like breast cancer showed significantly higher tumor–nontumor repertoire similarity than basal-like. Findings are consistent with lymph node origin and intratumoral expansion of most tumor T cells.

The lymph nodes were axillary draining lymph nodes from breast cancer patients. Germline CDR1 is SGHTA and CDR2 is FQGNSA. Trimming pared 1 base from V and 6 bases from J, leaving 7 bases between. The CDR3 sequence is 13 residues long. Each CDR3 protein is one row after TCRdb ran MiXCR on the multiplex PCR reads. The sample yields 200,000 or so distinct CDR3 sequences, roughly 31% seen once. The sequencing input was axillary lymph node tissue. This receptor was identified in a female donor with breast cancer. Some clones in this sample may be carry-over from other donors' samples. This chain joins TRBV7-2 and TRBJ1-5; unclear D gene. The CDR3 DNA reads TGTGCCAGCAGCTTAGATGGGTTTCAGCCCCAGCATTTT. This codes for CASSLDGFQPQHF. The entire variable domain, with the rest obtained from reference TRBV7-2 and TRBJ1-5, is as follows: GAGVSQSPSNKVTEKGKDVELRCDPISGHTALYWYRQSLGQGLEFLIYFQGNSAPDKSGLPSDRFSAERTGGSVSTLTIQRTQQEDSAVYLCASSLDGFQPQHFGDGTRLSIL.